The clone carrying this T cell receptor (beta chain) was recorded once. Its antigen is not known. This entry is derived from a study of T cell responses to AZD1222 COVID-19 vaccine. At the level of the study: It was second doses at about 4 or about 12 weeks that were pooled.

The table came from immunoSEQ multiplex PCR; TCRdb's copy has only in-frame clones and leaves some out. The repertoire holds some 86,000 clones, about 84% seen once, with 20% to 25% in the top ten. Findings and limits, study-wide: Just a handful of AZD1222 recipients were seropositive at baseline.

This sample comprised peripheral blood, obtained on day 0 of AZD1222 vaccination. This clonotype was sampled from an adult in good health.

In DNA, the CDR3 is TGTGCCAGCAGTGAATTTCGGGGAAAGGAAGGCTACACCTTC. Its translation: CASSEFRGKEGYTF. The chain uses TRBV6-1 and TRBJ1-2, with unresolved D. CDR3 length: 14 amino acids. CDR1 is MNHNS, CDR2 SASEGT, per germline. Trimming took 2 bases from V and 8 from J, leaving 15 bases between them.